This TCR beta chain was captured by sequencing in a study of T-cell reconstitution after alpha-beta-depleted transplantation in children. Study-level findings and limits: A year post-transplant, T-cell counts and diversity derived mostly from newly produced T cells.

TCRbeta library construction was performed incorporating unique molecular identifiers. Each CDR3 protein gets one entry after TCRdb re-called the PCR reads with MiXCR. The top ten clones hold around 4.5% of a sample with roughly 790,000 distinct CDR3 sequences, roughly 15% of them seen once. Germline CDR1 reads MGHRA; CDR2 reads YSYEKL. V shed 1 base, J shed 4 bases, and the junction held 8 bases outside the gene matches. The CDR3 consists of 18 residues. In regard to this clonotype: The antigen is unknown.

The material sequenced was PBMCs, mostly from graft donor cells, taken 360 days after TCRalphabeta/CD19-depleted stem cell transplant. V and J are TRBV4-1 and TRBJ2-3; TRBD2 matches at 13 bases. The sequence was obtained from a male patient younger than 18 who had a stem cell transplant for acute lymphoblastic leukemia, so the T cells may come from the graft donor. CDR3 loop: CASSQGPGLAGKADTQYF. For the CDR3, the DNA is TGCGCCAGCAGCCAAGGGCCGGGACTAGCGGGAAAGGCAGATACGCAGTATTTT.